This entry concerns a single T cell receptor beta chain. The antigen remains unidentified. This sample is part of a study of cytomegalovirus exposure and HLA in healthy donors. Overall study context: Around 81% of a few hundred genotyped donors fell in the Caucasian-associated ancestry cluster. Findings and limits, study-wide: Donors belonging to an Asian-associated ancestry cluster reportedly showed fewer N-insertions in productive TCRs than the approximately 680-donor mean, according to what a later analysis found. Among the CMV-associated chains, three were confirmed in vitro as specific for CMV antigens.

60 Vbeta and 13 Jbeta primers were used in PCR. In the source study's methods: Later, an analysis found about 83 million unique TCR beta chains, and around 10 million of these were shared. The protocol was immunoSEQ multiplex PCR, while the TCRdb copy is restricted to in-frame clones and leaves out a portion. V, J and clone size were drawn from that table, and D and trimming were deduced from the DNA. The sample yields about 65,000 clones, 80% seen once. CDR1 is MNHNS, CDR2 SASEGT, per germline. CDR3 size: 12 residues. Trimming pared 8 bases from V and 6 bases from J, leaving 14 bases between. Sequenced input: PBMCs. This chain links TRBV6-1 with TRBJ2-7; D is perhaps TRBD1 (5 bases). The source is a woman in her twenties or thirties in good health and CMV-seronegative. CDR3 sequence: CASQDLGLEQYF. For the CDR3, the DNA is TGTGCCAGCCAGGATTTGGGGCTCGAGCAGTACTTC.